One sample yielded the 27 T cell receptor beta chains listed below, sequenced in a study of shared clonotypes between healthy human individuals. Profiling relied on immunoSEQ multiplex PCR, and the TCRdb table lists in-frame clones only, not all of them. The sample consists of roughly 2 million clones, roughly 95% of them appearing once. Sequencing was carried out using naive CD4+ T cells sorted from blood. Noted subset: CD45RA+ positively selected. These TCRs come from a man between 18 and 29 years old in good health.

This chain's CDR3 is CASSVGIKGTEAFF. The CDR3 coding sequence is TGTGCCAGCAGCGTAGGGATAAAGGGCACTGAAGCTTTCTTT. This sequence joins TRBV9 and TRBJ1-1; D not resolved. Per the germline V gene, CDR1 is SGDLS and CDR2 is YYNGEE. Between the trimmed V and J ends, which lost 0 bases and 4 bases, there was a span of 10 bases. The CDR3 consists of 14 residues.

The rearrangement uses TRBV2 and TRBJ2-2; a possible D gene is TRBD2 (5 bases). Germline V gene data show CDR1 as SNHLY and CDR2 as FYNNEI. Between the trimmed V and J ends, which lost 0 bases and 7 bases, there was a span of 9 bases. The length of the CDR3 is 14 residues. The CDR3 reads CASSEAFAGGELFF. The CDR3 nucleotides are TGTGCCAGCAGTGAAGCGTTCGCGGGCGGGGAGCTGTTTTTT.

V gene TRBV7-2 combines with J gene TRBJ1-2; D is uncertain. This CDR3 contains 13 residues. V lost 1 base and J 8 bases, leaving 11 bases between the germline ends. Germline V gene data show CDR1 as SGHTA and CDR2 as FQGNSA. CDR3 DNA: TGTGCCAGCAGCTTAGTGTCCGTTATGGGCTACACCTTC. Amino acid sequence: CASSLVSVMGYTF.

V usage is TRBV5-1 and J usage is TRBJ2-7; the match to TRBD1 covers 9 bases. There are 13 residues in the CDR3. V lost 3 bases, J lost 6 bases, and 4 bases stayed unmatched. Germline V gene data show CDR1 as SGHRS and CDR2 as YFSETQ. CDR3 sequence: CASSWGTGSEQYF. CDR3 sequence (DNA): TGCGCCAGCAGCTGGGGGACAGGGTCCGAGCAGTACTTC.

The chain employs TRBV5-1 and TRBJ2-5; D perhaps matches TRBD2 (6 bases). Germline CDR1 SGHRS, CDR2 YFSETQ. Trimming stripped 4 bases from V and 5 bases from J, with 30 bases between. This CDR3 is built from 19 residues. CDR3 residues: CASSRRAYGSSTLGETQYF. DNA of the CDR3: TGCGCCAGCAGCCGACGGGCCTACGGGAGTTCAACATTGGGGGAGACCCAGTACTTC.

The chain recombines TRBV6-6 with TRBJ1-5; D is possibly TRBD1 (5 bases). The CDR3 runs 13 residues. Germline V gives CDR1 MNHNY, CDR2 SVGAGI (reference sequence). Trimming removed 8 bases at V and 2 bases at J, with 10 bases between. CDR3 nucleotide sequence: TGTGCCAGCGAGGGAGGGGGCAATCAGCCCCAGCATTTT. Translated, it gives CASEGGGNQPQHF.

The chain joins TRBV5-1 to TRBJ1-2; no reliable D call. Trimming stripped 0 bases from V and 0 bases from J, with 6 bases between. Germline CDR1 reads SGHRS; CDR2 reads YFSETQ. This CDR3 has 14 amino acids. DNA of the CDR3: TGCGCCAGCAGCTTGGATAAAACTAACTATGGCTACACCTTC. Amino acids: CASSLDKTNYGYTF.

The chain uses TRBV30 and TRBJ1-5; no firm D call. Germline CDR1 and CDR2: GTSNPN and SVGIG (reference sequence). CDR3 length equals 12 residues. V lost 2 bases and J lost 7, with 9 bases in between. The CDR3 DNA reads as TGTGCCTGGAGTCCAGGCGGGCAGCCCCAGCATTTT. It is translated as CAWSPGGQPQHF.

The chain couples TRBV18 to TRBJ2-7, with TRBD1 as a possible D gene (6 bases). V was cut by 2 bases and J by 3 bases, with 14 bases left in between. The CDR3 extends over 15 amino acids. Looked up from germline, CDR1 is KGHSH and CDR2 is LQKENI. The CDR3 DNA follows: TGTGCCAGCTCACCAGGGGGCGCGTGGAGCTACGAGCAGTACTTC. Protein: CASSPGGAWSYEQYF.

Regarding this clone: The same CDR3 arises from other DNA sequences in this sample as well. The chain is built from TRBV28 and TRBJ1-6, with TRBD1 matching 9 bases. The CDR3 covers 15 residues. V shed 6 bases, J shed 7 bases, and the junction held 7 bases outside the gene matches. CDR1 is MDHEN, CDR2 SYDVKM, per germline. CDR3 protein: CASSPRDRANSPLHF. CDR3 DNA sequence: TGTGCCAGCAGCCCTAGGGACAGGGCGAATTCACCCCTCCACTTT.

About this clone itself: The sample holds other DNA sequences that translate to the same CDR3. This chain joins TRBV5-1 and TRBJ2-7; no definite D call. This CDR3 contains 14 residues. Trimming pared 0 bases from V and 2 bases from J, leaving 9 bases between. Per the germline V gene, CDR1 is SGHRS and CDR2 is YFSETQ. This CDR3 is CASSLESLPYEQYF. CDR3 sequence (DNA): TGCGCCAGCAGCTTGGAAAGCCTCCCCTACGAGCAGTACTTC.

The chain joins TRBV18 to TRBJ1-1; 9 bases are a match to TRBD1. Germline V CDR1 and CDR2: KGHSH, LQKENI. V dropped 3 bases and J dropped 5; count of bases not matched to a gene: 7. The CDR3 has 15 amino acids. The CDR3 loop is CASSPPYGTGTEAFF. CDR3 DNA sequence: TGTGCCAGCTCACCTCCATATGGGACAGGGACTGAAGCTTTCTTT.

In regard to this clone: Other DNA sequences from this sample encode an identical CDR3 as well. The CDR3 loop reads CASRGQGGGEAFF. The DNA for the CDR3 is TGTGCCAGTCGAGGCCAGGGAGGGGGTGAAGCTTTCTTT. The V gene is TRBV19, the J gene TRBJ1-1; TRBD1 is a possible D gene (6 bases). The CDR3 covers 13 residues. The V gene's germline CDR1 is LNHDA and CDR2 SQIVND (reference sequence). Between the trimmed V and J ends, which lost 8 bases and 7 bases, there was a span of 17 bases.

This clone was seen once. The gene calls are TRBV28 and TRBJ2-2; D may be TRBD1 (5 bases). The CDR3 runs to 14 residues. Germline V gene lookup returns CDR1 MDHEN and CDR2 SYDVKM. The V gene lost 7 bases and the J gene lost 6 bases, with 15 bases spanning the gap. The CDR3 bases are TGTGCCAGCACACCCCCAGGGCCCGCCGGGGAGCTGTTTTTT. Protein product: CASTPPGPAGELFF.

The chain joins TRBV11-3 to TRBJ2-2; 13 bases agree with TRBD2. This CDR3 spans 19 amino acids. The germline gives CDR1 SGHNT, CDR2 YENEEA. With 4 bases clipped from V and 1 base from J, the junction kept 9 bases outside the gene matches. The CDR3 DNA reads as TGTGCCAGCAGCTCCGGGGGACTAGCGGGAAACTTGAACACCGGGGAGCTGTTTTTT. Its protein is CASSSGGLAGNLNTGELFF.

The rearrangement joins TRBV18 to TRBJ2-7; D unclear. V was shortened by 3 bases and J by 0 bases, with 12 bases between the two germline ends. Germline CDR1 reads KGHSH; CDR2 reads LQKENI. CDR3 size: 15 residues. CDR3 residues: CASSPRQISSYEQYF. In DNA form, the CDR3 reads TGTGCCAGCTCACCTCGTCAGATTAGCTCCTACGAGCAGTACTTC.

The V call is TRBV6-1, the J call TRBJ1-2; TRBD1 matches 7 bases. V shed 6 bases and J 6 bases; nucleotides not matched to a gene: 7. This CDR3 spans 13 amino acids. Germline-derived CDR1 and CDR2 are MNHNS and SASEGT. CDR3: CASSHDRVDGYTF. The CDR3 DNA follows: TGTGCCAGCAGCCATGACAGGGTGGATGGCTACACCTTC.

The gene calls are TRBV6-1 and TRBJ1-6, with D hard to call. Per germline, CDR1 MNHNS and CDR2 SASEGT. The ends were cut back, 10 bases at V and 6 bases at J, with 19 bases in the middle. CDR3 length: 15 residues. CDR3 sequence: CATLIYTGSNSPLHF. CDR3 sequence (DNA): TGTGCCACGCTAATATACACGGGATCTAATTCACCCCTCCACTTT.

This sequence joins TRBV6-5 and TRBJ1-5; no firm D call. This CDR3 contains 12 residues. The V and J ends lost 5 bases and 6 bases respectively, with 8 bases between them. Germline values: CDR1 MNHEY, CDR2 SVGAGI. The CDR3 is CASSPMSQPQHF. The CDR3 DNA reads TGTGCCAGCAGTCCCATGAGTCAGCCCCAGCATTTT.

The V and J genes are TRBV10-3 and TRBJ2-3, with 15 positions matching TRBD2. J was trimmed by 2 bases and V by 8 bases; bases with no gene match: 11. This CDR3 region has 18 residues. Germline CDR1 ENHRY, CDR2 SYGVKD. The CDR3 here is CAIGAIGTSGGFTDTQYF. The CDR3, as DNA: TGTGCCATCGGAGCCATTGGGACTAGCGGGGGGTTCACAGATACGCAGTATTTT.

The chain links TRBV18 to TRBJ1-5; D unclear. The CDR3 loop spans 17 amino acids. V was shortened by 5 bases and J by 2 bases, with 19 bases between the two germline ends. Germline V CDR1 and CDR2: KGHSH, LQKENI. CDR3 nucleotides: TGTGCCAGCTCAGGTAATCGGGGATCGGGCGGCAATCAGCCCCAGCATTTT. This gives the protein CASSGNRGSGGNQPQHF.

The genes are TRBV19 and TRBJ2-2; the match to TRBD2 covers 10 bases. Germline assignment: CDR1 LNHDA and CDR2 SQIVND (reference sequence). Trimming took 1 base from V and 4 from J; bases not matched to a gene: 9. The CDR3 is 18 amino acids. Here the CDR3 DNA reads TGTGCCAGTAGTATAGTTCCTAGCGGGAGACGAAGCACCGGGGAGCTGTTTTTT. This encodes CASSIVPSGRRSTGELFF.

The J gene is TRBJ2-7, the V gene TRBV14; D possibly corresponds to TRBD2 (6 bases). CDR3 length: 14 amino acids. The V and J ends lost 4 bases and 1 base respectively, with 11 bases between them. From germline, CDR1 is SGHDN and CDR2 FVKESK. Written as DNA, the CDR3 is TGTGCCAGCAGCCTCACCGGGAGTTCCTACGAGCAGTACTTC. Translating gives CASSLTGSSYEQYF.

A word on this clone: The identical CDR3 is also encoded by other nucleotide sequences in the sample. J is TRBJ1-5 and V is TRBV6-5; the D gene is possibly TRBD1 (5 bases). The CDR3 runs 15 residues. Germline V lookup: CDR1 MNHEY, CDR2 SVGAGI. V dropped 5 bases and J dropped 4 bases, with 15 bases sitting between them. DNA of the CDR3: TGTGCCAGCAGTAAGGGACGGCAATCAAATCAGCCCCAGCATTTT. Protein sequence: CASSKGRQSNQPQHF.

The V gene is TRBV21-1, the J gene TRBJ1-2; the D call of TRBD1 is as the table states it, not checked on the DNA. TRBV21-1 is a pseudogene locus. The CDR3 spans 16 residues. For the CDR3, the DNA is TGTGCCAGCAGCCGGCGGACCGGGACATTATACTATGGCTACACCTTC. It is translated as CASSRRTGTLYYGYTF.

The chain combines TRBV7-9 with TRBJ2-7; 7 bases agree with TRBD2. Germline loops: CDR1 SEHNR, CDR2 FQNEAQ (reference sequence). This CDR3 is 13 amino acids long. V gave up 4 bases and J gave up 5 bases; unmatched junction bases: 5. The CDR3 protein is CASSSNSGDEQYF. The DNA for the CDR3 is TGTGCCAGCAGCTCCAACAGCGGGGACGAGCAGTACTTC.

The chain links TRBV5-4 to TRBJ1-1, with TRBD1 matching over 8 bases. The CDR3 is 16 residues long. Germline values: CDR1 SGHNT, CDR2 YYREEE (reference sequence). The trim removed 4 bases at V and 4 bases at J, leaving 12 bases unmatched. The CDR3 spells CASSPGQGRIGTEAFF. DNA of the CDR3: TGTGCCAGCAGCCCCGGACAGGGTAGGATTGGCACTGAAGCTTTCTTT.